Listed here are 20 T cell receptor beta chains from one sample, sequenced in a study of cytomegalovirus exposure and HLA in healthy donors. PCR used 60 Vbeta primers and 13 Jbeta primers. Sequencing used immunoSEQ multiplex PCR; TCRdb keeps in-frame clones, though not all of them. The repertoire holds roughly 100,000 clones, with 75% to 85% as singletons. What was sequenced was PBMCs. Source of these receptors: a woman aged 18 to 35 in good health and CMV-seropositive.

The J gene is TRBJ2-5, the V gene TRBV6-5; possible D gene TRBD2, 6 bases. In germline, CDR1 is MNHEY, CDR2 SVGAGI. The CDR3 covers 13 residues. The V and J ends lost 10 bases and 2 bases respectively, with 14 bases between them. The CDR3 region is CATGRVRQETQYF. Written as DNA, the CDR3 is TGTGCCACCGGGAGAGTGAGGCAAGAGACCCAGTACTTC.

V and J are TRBV7-2 and TRBJ1-2; D is ambiguous. From germline, CDR1 is SGHTA and CDR2 FQGNSA. Trimming removed 2 bases at V and 6 bases at J, with 13 bases between. The CDR3 has 14 residues. CDR3 residues: CASSLQTPAHGYTF. CDR3 sequence (DNA): TGTGCCAGCAGCTTACAGACCCCAGCGCATGGCTACACCTTC.

The chain recombines TRBV27 with TRBJ2-1, with D perhaps matching TRBD2 (7 bases). The CDR3 extends over 15 amino acids. V lost 2 bases and J 7 bases, leaving 15 bases between the germline ends. Germline V CDR1 and CDR2: MNHEY, SMNVEV (reference sequence). The CDR3 DNA sequence: TGTGCCAGCAGTTTACTCCGGACTAGGGGGAATGAGCAGTTCTTC. It codes for CASSLLRTRGNEQFF.

The chain links TRBV4-3 to TRBJ1-2; possibly TRBD1 for D (6 bases). CDR1 LGHNA and CDR2 YSLEER come from the germline V gene. The CDR3 has 13 amino acids. Trimming pared 3 bases from V and 10 bases from J, leaving 15 bases between. Written as DNA, the CDR3 is TGCGCCAGCAGCCAGCTACAGGGAGAGGACTACACCTTC. This sequence encodes CASSQLQGEDYTF.

CDR3 protein: CASSFGTDTQYF. In DNA form, the CDR3 reads TGTGCCAGCAGCTTCGGGACAGATACGCAGTATTTT. The chain uses TRBV11-3 and TRBJ2-3, with D hard to call. Trimming shortened V by 3 bases and J by 3 bases, and 4 bases separated the two germline ends. This CDR3 contains 12 residues. Germline values: CDR1 SGHNT, CDR2 YENEEA.

The rearrangement links TRBV23-1 to TRBJ1-1, with 8 positions matching TRBD1. TRBV23-1 is an ORF for which the function is uncertain. This CDR3 contains 22 residues. V shed 3 bases and J 3 bases; nucleotides not matched to a gene: 27. CDR3 in DNA: TGCGCCAGCAGTCAGACCCCGGACAGGGTTGAAGGACCTGCCATCGGGGACACTGAAGCTTTCTTT. Translated, it gives CASSQTPDRVEGPAIGDTEAFF.

V is TRBV2 and J is TRBJ2-5, with D perhaps TRBD1 (5 bases). The V and J ends lost 4 bases and 6 bases respectively, with 9 bases between them. CDR1 and CDR2 from the germline V gene are SNHLY and FYNNEI. This CDR3 has 12 residues. The CDR3 protein is CASSGNRQTQYF. The CDR3 DNA sequence: TGTGCCAGCAGTGGAAACAGGCAGACCCAGTACTTC. Full variable domain (outside the CDR3, taken from reference TRBV2 and TRBJ2-5): EPEVTQTPSHQVTQMGQEVILRCVPISNHLYFYWYRQILGQKVEFLVSFYNNEISEKSEIFDDQFSVERPDGSNFTLKIRSTKLEDSAMYFCASSGNRQTQYFGPGTRLLVL.

V gene TRBV6-1 combines with J gene TRBJ1-6, with 10 bases aligning to TRBD1. Germline assignment: CDR1 MNHNS and CDR2 SASEGT. This CDR3 region has 14 residues. The trim removed 7 bases at V and 7 bases at J, leaving 4 bases unmatched. DNA of the CDR3: TGTGCCAGCAAAGCGGGACAGGGGAATTCACCCCTCCACTTT. This sequence encodes CASKAGQGNSPLHF.

The chain carries TRBV10-1 and TRBJ2-5, with TRBD2 matching over 12 bases. Germline V gene lookup returns CDR1 WNHNN and CDR2 SYGVQD (reference sequence). The CDR3 spans 16 residues. The V and J ends lost 4 bases and 3 bases, in that order; junction bases with no gene match: 6. CDR3 in DNA: TGCGCCAGCAGTGGAGGGACTAGCGGGCCTAAAGAGACCCAGTACTTC. It specifies CASSGGTSGPKETQYF.

V is TRBV4-2 and J is TRBJ2-5; 10 nucleotides agree with TRBD2. The last part of the DNA fits TRBJ2-7 better; the J call may be wrong. This CDR3 comprises 15 residues. Per the germline V gene, CDR1 is LGHNA and CDR2 is YNFKEQ. The CDR3 loop is CASSQDSGGPYEQYF. The CDR3 DNA reads TGTGCCAGCAGCCAAGATAGCGGGGGGCCCTACGAGCAGTACTTC.

The chain joins TRBV10-3 to TRBJ1-2, with 7 bases matching TRBD1. V was clipped by 0 bases and J by 4 bases; unmatched bases: 5. The length of the CDR3 is 15 residues. CDR1 is ENHRY and CDR2 is SYGVKD in the germline V gene. The CDR3 bases are TGTGCCATCAGTGAGTCGTTAGGGGGCAGCTATGGCTACACCTTC. Protein sequence: CAISESLGGSYGYTF.

The chain recombines TRBV12-5 with TRBJ1-1, with 7 bases fitting TRBD1. The CDR3 is 15 amino acids. Looked up from germline, CDR1 is LGHNT and CDR2 is FRNRAP. With V trimmed by 0 bases and J by 5 bases, 6 bases remained unmatched. CDR3 nucleotides: TGTGCTAGTGGTTTGGTACGGACAGGCAAAACTGAAGCTTTCTTT. It codes for CASGLVRTGKTEAFF.

This rearrangement joins TRBV6-5 to TRBJ1-2; no firm D call. V gave up 5 bases and J gave up 2 bases, with 15 bases separating them. This CDR3 region has 15 residues. From germline, CDR1 is MNHEY and CDR2 SVGAGI. The CDR3 sequence: CASSPGPDGNYGYTF. CDR3 DNA: TGTGCCAGCAGTCCGGGTCCAGACGGAAACTATGGCTACACCTTC.

The chain carries TRBV6-1 and TRBJ1-2, with D possibly TRBD1 on 6 matching bases. The CDR3 loop spans 14 amino acids. The V end lost 4 bases, the J end lost 2 bases, and 11 bases lay between the germline ends. Germline V lookup: CDR1 MNHNS, CDR2 SASEGT. In nucleotides, the CDR3 is TGTGCCAGCAGTGGGGGACACCAGAACTATGGCTACACCTTC. Translation: CASSGGHQNYGYTF.

CDR3 coding DNA: TGTGCCAGCAGCTGGACAGGGCGCACTGAAGCTTTCTTT. As protein: CASSWTGRTEAFF. The chain combines TRBV7-3 with TRBJ1-1; 8 positions agree with TRBD1. Losses at the gene ends were 4 bases for V and 4 bases for J; bases not matched to a gene: 2. This CDR3 is built from 13 residues. CDR1 is SGHTA, CDR2 FQGTGA, per germline.

The chain has TRBV2 and TRBJ1-2, with 7 positions matching TRBD1. V shed 5 bases and J 5 bases; nucleotides not matched to a gene: 8. Per the germline V gene, CDR1 is SNHLY and CDR2 is FYNNEI. This CDR3 spans 14 amino acids. CDR3 nucleotide sequence: TGTGCCAGCAGTAGGGACAGTAGAGCATATGGCTACACCTTC. Protein: CASSRDSRAYGYTF.

In its sample, this clone was seen once. The chain links TRBV29-1 to TRBJ2-2; 8 positions agree with TRBD2. Germline V CDR1 and CDR2: SQVTM, ANQGSEA. Trimming cost V 0 bases and J 4 bases; bases outside gene matches: 10. CDR3 size: 17 residues. CDR3 region: CSVEDPGTRPFTGELFF. CDR3 sequence (DNA): TGCAGCGTTGAAGACCCCGGGACTAGGCCTTTCACCGGGGAGCTGTTTTTT.

The chain joins TRBV5-1 to TRBJ2-5, with TRBD1 matching 11 bases. Gene TRBJ2-7 matches the end of the DNA better, so the J call may be wrong. Germline-derived CDR1 and CDR2 are SGHRS and YFSETQ. The CDR3 is 15 amino acids. The CDR3 DNA is TGCGCCAGCAGCTTAGGGACAGGGGGTCAACACGAGCAGTACTTC. Translated: CASSLGTGGQHEQYF.

The chain combines TRBV11-3 with TRBJ2-2; D not certain. V lost 1 base, J lost 5 bases, and 8 bases lay in between. This CDR3 is built from 14 residues. Looked up from germline, CDR1 is SGHNT and CDR2 is YENEEA. The CDR3 loop reads CASSLVSPTGELFF. CDR3 coding DNA: TGTGCCAGCAGCTTAGTGAGCCCGACCGGGGAGCTGTTTTTT.

This clone was counted a few times. This chain connects TRBV28 to TRBJ2-3; TRBD2 might be the D (7 bases). The germline V gene encodes CDR1 MDHEN and CDR2 SYDVKM. The V and J ends lost 5 bases and 5 bases respectively, with 23 bases between them. The CDR3 covers 17 residues. The CDR3 spells CASSPGVGLGGRDTQYF. For the CDR3, the DNA is TGTGCCAGCAGTCCCGGGGTCGGACTAGGGGGTCGAGATACGCAGTATTTT.